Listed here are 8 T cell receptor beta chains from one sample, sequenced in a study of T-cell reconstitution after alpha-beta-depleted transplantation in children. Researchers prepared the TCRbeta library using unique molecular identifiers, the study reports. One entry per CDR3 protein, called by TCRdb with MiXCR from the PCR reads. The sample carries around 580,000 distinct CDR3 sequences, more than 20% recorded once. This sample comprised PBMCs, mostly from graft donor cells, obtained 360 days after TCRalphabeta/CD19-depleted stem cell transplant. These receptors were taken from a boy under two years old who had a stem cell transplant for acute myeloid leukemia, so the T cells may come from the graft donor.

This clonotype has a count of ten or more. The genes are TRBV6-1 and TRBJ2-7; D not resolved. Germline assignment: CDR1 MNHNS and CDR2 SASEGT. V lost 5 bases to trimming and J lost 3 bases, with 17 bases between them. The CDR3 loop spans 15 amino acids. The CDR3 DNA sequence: TGTGCCAGCAGTCTGAGGTTAGAGCCCTACTACGAGCAGTACTTC. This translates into CASSLRLEPYYEQYF.

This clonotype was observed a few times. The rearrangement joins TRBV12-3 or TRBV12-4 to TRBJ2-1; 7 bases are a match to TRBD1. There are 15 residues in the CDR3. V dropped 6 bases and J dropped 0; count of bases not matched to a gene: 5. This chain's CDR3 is CASREQGSSYNEQFF. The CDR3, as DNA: TGTGCCAGCAGGGAACAGGGGAGCTCCTACAATGAGCAGTTCTTC.

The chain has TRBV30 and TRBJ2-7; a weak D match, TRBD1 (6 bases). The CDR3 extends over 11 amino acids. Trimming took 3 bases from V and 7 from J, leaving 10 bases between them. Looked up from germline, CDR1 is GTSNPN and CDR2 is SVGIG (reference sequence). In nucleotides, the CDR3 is TGTGCCTGGAGGAACAGGGTAGAGCAGTACTTC. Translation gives CAWRNRVEQYF.

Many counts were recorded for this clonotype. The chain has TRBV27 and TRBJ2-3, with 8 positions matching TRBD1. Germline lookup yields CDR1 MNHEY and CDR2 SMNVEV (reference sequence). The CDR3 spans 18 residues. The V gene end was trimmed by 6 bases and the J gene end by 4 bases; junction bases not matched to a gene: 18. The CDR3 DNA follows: TGTGCCAGCAGCAGGGGCAGGACAGGGATGGGTCAAGCAGATACGCAGTATTTT. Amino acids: CASSRGRTGMGQADTQYF.

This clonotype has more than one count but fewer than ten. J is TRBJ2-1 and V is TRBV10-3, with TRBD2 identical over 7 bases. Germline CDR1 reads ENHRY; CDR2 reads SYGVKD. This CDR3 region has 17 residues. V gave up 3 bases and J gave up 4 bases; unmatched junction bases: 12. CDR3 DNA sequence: TGTGCCATCAGTGACCCTGGGGCTAGCGGAACTTACAATGAGCAGTTCTTC. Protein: CAISDPGASGTYNEQFF.

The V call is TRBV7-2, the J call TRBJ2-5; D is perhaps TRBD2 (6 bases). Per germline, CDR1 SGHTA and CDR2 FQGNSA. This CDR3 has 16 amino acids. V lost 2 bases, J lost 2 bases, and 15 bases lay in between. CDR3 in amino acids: CASSLKGSSDQETQYF. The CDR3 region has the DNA TGTGCCAGCAGCTTAAAGGGGTCTAGCGATCAAGAGACCCAGTACTTC.

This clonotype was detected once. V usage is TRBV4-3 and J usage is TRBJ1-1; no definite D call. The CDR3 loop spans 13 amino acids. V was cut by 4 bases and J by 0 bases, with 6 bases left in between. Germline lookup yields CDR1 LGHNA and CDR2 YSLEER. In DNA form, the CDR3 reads TGCGCCAGCAGCCGGCAGATGAACACTGAAGCTTTCTTT. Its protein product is CASSRQMNTEAFF.

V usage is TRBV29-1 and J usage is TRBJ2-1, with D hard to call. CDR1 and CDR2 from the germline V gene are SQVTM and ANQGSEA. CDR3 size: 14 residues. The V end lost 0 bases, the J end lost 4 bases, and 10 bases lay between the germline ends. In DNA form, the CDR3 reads TGCAGCGTTGAAGATCCTAGGGTTTACAATGAGCAGTTCTTC. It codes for CSVEDPRVYNEQFF.